This entry describes one T cell receptor (beta chain). The V end was cut by 0 bases, the J end by 5 bases, with 11 bases between. Germline CDR1 reads SGDLS; CDR2 reads YYNGEE. This CDR3 comprises 14 residues. The entry originates in a study of technical replicates of blood from a few donors. The method was immunoSEQ multiplex PCR; TCRdb's version includes in-frame clones alone and lacks a portion of them. The profile shows about 76,000 clones, around 94% of them singletons. The source of this sequence is a human donor in good health. The sample consisted of T cells isolated from PBMCs. The V call is TRBV9, the J call TRBJ1-2; D unclear. The CDR3 nucleotides are TGTGCCAGCAGCGTAGGGAGCGGATTATATGGCTACACCTTC. Translated: CASSVGSGLYGYTF.